This TCR beta chain appears in the sequencing data of a study of molecular identifiers for immune sequencing clone quantification. Losses at the gene ends were 5 bases for V and 5 bases for J; bases not matched to a gene: 10. The CDR3 length is 14 residues. Looked up from germline, CDR1 is DFQATT and CDR2 is SNEGSKA (reference sequence). This clonotype was recorded at least ten times. Its antigen is not known. Naive CD8 T cell sorting was performed on the CD8+CD4-CCR7+CD45RA+ phenotype. The use of previously described methods and listed TCR primers produced the bulk TCR libraries. TCRdb re-analysed the PCR reads in MiXCR, keeping a single row per CDR3 protein. The data show 85,000 to 95,000 distinct CDR3 sequences, roughly 19% seen once. Study-level results: Among 850,000 to 1,000,000 naive cells, spiked Jurkat TCR RNA from a single cell was reportedly detectable. In CMV-specific effectors, clones above 20 copies held over 99% of molecules; naive, under 1%.

V is TRBV20-1 and J is TRBJ1-1; 8 nucleotides line up with TRBD1. This sequence originates from a human donor in good health. Some libraries in this study had Jurkat cell RNA spiked in. The sequenced sample consisted of naive CD8+ T cells from blood, with Jurkat cell RNA spiked in. Documented subset: FACS-sorted CD8+CD4-CCR7+CD45RA+ naive T cells. The CDR3 DNA reads TGCAGTGCTCAAGCGGACAGGGTGGGGACTGAAGCTTTCTTT. Translation: CSAQADRVGTEAFF.